A selection of T cell receptor beta chains follows, all from one sample in a study of identical twins. TCRdb re-called the 5' RACE reads through MiXCR, storing one row per CDR3 protein. This table holds 200,000 to 250,000 distinct CDR3 sequences, 6.5% to 8.5% found once. These data were also reused for a study on yellow fever vaccine responses in identical twins.

The specimen was memory (CD45RO+) T cells sorted from blood. These receptors were taken from a woman younger than 35 in good health. The CDR3 runs from the conserved cysteine through the conserved F or W. The D gene is left open where the match is weak. Expanded clones are given a class, and other clones once, few, many or no size at all.

D gene: .; J gene: TRBJ2-2; V gene: TRBV20-1; clone size: few; CDR3 protein: CSASMFAGTNTGELFF; CDR3 DNA: TGCAGTGCTAGTATGTTCGCGGGTACGAACACCGGGGAGCTGTTTTTT
D gene: .; J gene: TRBJ2-3; V gene: TRBV7-9; clone size: few; CDR3 protein: CASSYAVGGADTQYF; CDR3 DNA: TGTGCCAGCAGTTACGCGGTCGGCGGGGCAGATACGCAGTATTTT
D gene: .; J gene: TRBJ2-3; V gene: TRBV12-3/TRBV12-4; clone size: few; CDR3 protein: CASSYSRHGTTDTQYF; CDR3 DNA: TGTGCCAGCAGTTACTCCCGGCACGGAACCACAGATACGCAGTATTTT
D gene: .; J gene: TRBJ1-6; V gene: TRBV5-1; clone size: many; CDR3 protein: CASSPDKPPLHF; CDR3 DNA: TGCGCCAGCAGCCCGGACAAGCCACCCCTCCACTTT
D gene: .; J gene: TRBJ2-3; V gene: TRBV15; clone size: many; CDR3 protein: CATSRDTPPNTQYF; CDR3 DNA: TGTGCCACCAGCAGAGACACCCCCCCGAATACGCAGTATTTT
D gene: .; J gene: TRBJ1-1; V gene: TRBV4-2; clone size: few; CDR3 protein: CASSQNWEAAEAFF; CDR3 DNA: TGTGCCAGCAGCCAAAATTGGGAAGCCGCTGAAGCTTTCTTT
D gene: .; J gene: TRBJ2-1; V gene: TRBV27; clone size: few; CDR3 protein: CASSRPLGGGSNEQFF; CDR3 DNA: TGTGCCAGCAGCCGACCCCTCGGAGGGGGATCCAATGAGCAGTTCTTC
D gene: .; J gene: TRBJ2-4; V gene: TRBV5-4; clone size: .; CDR3 protein: CASSKGDLDKNIQYF; CDR3 DNA: TGTGCCAGCAGCAAGGGCGACTTGGACAAAAACATTCAGTACTTC
D gene: .; J gene: TRBJ2-2; V gene: TRBV4-3; clone size: .; CDR3 protein: CASSQISSGELFF; CDR3 DNA: TGCGCCAGCAGCCAAATCAGTTCCGGGGAGCTGTTTTTT
D gene: TRBD2; J gene: TRBJ2-1; V gene: TRBV4-3; clone size: many; CDR3 protein: CASSRDGTSGYNEQFF; CDR3 DNA: TGCGCCAGCAGCCGAGACGGGACTAGCGGATACAATGAGCAGTTCTTC
D gene: .; J gene: TRBJ2-3; V gene: TRBV10-3; clone size: few; CDR3 protein: CAISDSQGTDTQYF; CDR3 DNA: TGTGCCATCAGTGACTCACAGGGAACAGATACGCAGTATTTT
D gene: TRBD2; J gene: TRBJ2-2; V gene: TRBV3-1; clone size: few; CDR3 protein: CASSPRLAGLGELFF; CDR3 DNA: TGTGCCAGCAGCCCTCGACTAGCGGGTCTCGGGGAGCTGTTTTTT
D gene: .; J gene: TRBJ1-4; V gene: TRBV27; clone size: many; CDR3 protein: CASHPAGGEKLFF; CDR3 DNA: TGTGCCTCCCATCCCGCAGGTGGGGAAAAACTGTTTTTT
D gene: .; J gene: TRBJ2-1; V gene: TRBV6-5; clone size: .; CDR3 protein: CASSYSTAANEQFF; CDR3 DNA: TGTGCCAGCAGTTACTCGACCGCGGCGAATGAGCAGTTCTTC